This entry features one T cell receptor (beta chain) sequence. Antigen unknown. The data stem from a study of Ad26.COV2.S vaccination and SARS-CoV-2 variants. Only in-frame clones appear in the TCRdb table, and some are missing; sequencing was by immunoSEQ multiplex PCR. The table has about 350,000 clones, 75% to 90% seen once. The germline V and J ends were trimmed by 5 bases and 6 bases, with 20 bases remaining between them. The germline CDR1 and CDR2 sequences are SNHLY and FYNNEI. CDR3 length: 15 amino acids. Regarding the study as a whole: For non-spike TCRs, breadth in vaccine recipients resembled that in placebo recipients.

Stated treatment: around 19 received Ad26.COV2.S at low or high dose, single or two shots; about 5 received placebo; per-sample allocation not given. Sampling was performed 63 days after the first vaccine or placebo injection. Recruitment in Boston yielded a donor of adult age, 18-55 years. Here the sequenced sample was peripheral blood, taken in a trial of Ad26.COV2.S vaccine versus placebo. The chain recombines TRBV2 with TRBJ2-7; the D gene is possibly TRBD1 (6 bases). This TCR was sampled from a person aged 18 to 65 who received the Ad26.COV2.S COVID-19 vaccine or a placebo. The CDR3 coding sequence is TGTGCCAGCAGTATGCTTACAGGGAAAGTAGGCGAGCAGTACTTC. Translating gives CASSMLTGKVGEQYF.